One and the same sample provided the 17 T cell receptor beta chains below, sequenced in a study of CD8+ T cells in alopecia areata. cDNA serving as the sequencing template came from extracted, reverse transcribed RNA. Method: immunoSEQ multiplex PCR; TCRdb's copy keeps in-frame clones and lacks some. The sample includes roughly 140,000 clones, 51% of them seen just once. The specimen was CD4+ T cells sorted from blood, collected at week 0. These receptor sequences come from a human donor with alopecia areata.

This clone came up a few times. The chain uses TRBV5-1 and TRBJ2-7; 7 nucleotides align to TRBD1. The germline gives CDR1 SGHRS, CDR2 YFSETQ. Trimming took 3 bases from V and 3 from J; bases not matched to a gene: 9. The CDR3 consists of 15 residues. The CDR3 bases are TGCGCCAGCAGCTCTAGGACAGGCTCATACTACGAGCAGTACTTC. Residues: CASSSRTGSYYEQYF.

This chain uses TRBV6-5 with TRBJ1-2; a weak D match, TRBD1 (5 bases). Germline V gives CDR1 MNHEY, CDR2 SVGAGI. With 7 bases removed from V and 6 bases from J, the gap between germline ends came to 12 bases. CDR3 length equals 12 residues. The CDR3 spells CASTRGRDGYTF. CDR3 DNA: TGTGCCAGCACGAGGGGACGAGATGGCTACACCTTC.

The rearrangement joins TRBV30 to TRBJ2-3; D is unclear. From germline, CDR1 is GTSNPN and CDR2 SVGIG (reference sequence). V lost 0 bases and J lost 8, with 9 bases in between. The CDR3 is 12 amino acids. This chain's CDR3 is CAWSVTSITQYF. In nucleotides, the CDR3 is TGTGCCTGGAGTGTAACCTCAATTACGCAGTATTTT.

This clone came up a few times. The chain uses TRBV29-1 and TRBJ1-1; 10 bases align to TRBD1. CDR1 is SQVTM, CDR2 ANQGSEA, per germline. Trimming at V came to 6 bases and at J to 5 bases, leaving 12 bases not matched to a gene. CDR3 length: 15 residues. The CDR3 is CSVGATGGFGTEAFF. Written as DNA, the CDR3 is TGCAGCGTGGGGGCGACAGGGGGCTTTGGTACTGAAGCTTTCTTT.

The V and J genes are TRBV7-2 and TRBJ2-7, with 10 bases aligning to TRBD2. With 0 bases clipped from V and 5 bases from J, the junction kept 4 bases outside the gene matches. Germline CDR1 SGHTA, CDR2 FQGNSA. This CDR3 comprises 15 residues. CDR3 nucleotides: TGTGCCAGCAGCTTAGCAGCGGGAGGGATCCACGAGCAGTACTTC. It translates to CASSLAAGGIHEQYF.

The rearrangement uses TRBV5-1 and TRBJ2-7; D possibly corresponds to TRBD1 (7 bases). V was clipped by 0 bases and J by 0 bases, with 10 bases between them. The CDR3 length is 15 residues. Per the germline V gene, CDR1 is SGHRS and CDR2 is YFSETQ. The CDR3 reads CASSLVQGGSYEQYF. The CDR3 nucleotides read TGCGCCAGCAGCTTGGTGCAGGGGGGCTCCTACGAGCAGTACTTC.

The V call is TRBV20-1, the J call TRBJ2-1; possible D gene TRBD2, 6 bases. V lost 7 bases and J lost 13, with 17 bases in between. This CDR3 has 11 amino acids. CDR1 and CDR2 from the germline V gene are DFQATT and SNEGSKA (reference sequence). CDR3 nucleotides: TGCAGTGTGAGAGGCCTAGCGAGTCAGTTCTTC. Translated: CSVRGLASQFF.

This chain links TRBV28 with TRBJ2-1; TRBD2 agrees at 7 bases. Trimming removed 8 bases from V and 6 bases from J; junction bases left unmatched: 4. CDR1 MDHEN and CDR2 SYDVKM come from the germline V gene. CDR3 size: 12 residues. DNA of the CDR3: TGTGCCAGCGGGAGGGCCTCCAATGAGCAGTTCTTC. It translates to CASGRASNEQFF.

The chain combines TRBV7-9 with TRBJ1-4; weak D call: TRBD1 (6 bases). V lost 2 bases and J 7 bases, leaving 14 bases between the germline ends. CDR3 length: 15 amino acids. The germline V gene encodes CDR1 SEHNR and CDR2 FQNEAQ (reference sequence). The CDR3 is CASSLPGAQGEKLFF. The CDR3 bases are TGTGCCAGCAGCTTACCGGGGGCGCAGGGTGAAAAACTGTTTTTT.

The chain uses TRBV20-1 and TRBJ2-1; no reliable D call. Between the trimmed V and J ends, which lost 6 bases and 10 bases, there was a span of 7 bases. Germline assignment: CDR1 DFQATT and CDR2 SNEGSKA (reference sequence). The CDR3 loop spans 9 amino acids. CDR3 DNA sequence: TGCAGTGCCGGCCCCGAGCAGTTCTTC. This gives the protein CSAGPEQFF.

This clone came up a few times. The chain joins TRBV28 to TRBJ2-2; no clear D gene. The length of the CDR3 is 15 residues. The V gene lost 4 bases and the J gene lost 4 bases, with 13 bases spanning the gap. Looked up from germline, CDR1 is MDHEN and CDR2 is SYDVKM. CDR3 region: CASSSLTEVTGELFF. The CDR3 region has the DNA TGTGCCAGCAGTTCCCTGACGGAAGTCACCGGGGAGCTGTTTTTT. The whole variable domain, filled in from reference TRBV28 and TRBJ2-2, reads DVKVTQSSRYLVKRTGEKVFLECVQDMDHENMFWYRQDPGLGLRLIYFSYDVKMKEKGDIPEGYSVSREKKERFSLILESASTNQTSMYLCASSSLTEVTGELFFGEGSRLTVL.

This clone has only a few counts. The chain employs TRBV30 and TRBJ2-3, with D unresolved. Deletions cut 0 bases from V and 0 bases from J, with 10 bases between. CDR3 length: 15 residues. Germline V gene data show CDR1 as GTSNPN and CDR2 as SVGIG (reference sequence). The CDR3 bases are TGTGCCTGGAGTGTAGGGCGGCTTAGCACAGATACGCAGTATTTT. Translated: CAWSVGRLSTDTQYF. Full variable domain (missing parts from reference TRBV30 and TRBJ2-3): SQTIHQWPATLVQPVGSPLSLECTVEGTSNPNLYWYRQAAGRGLQLLFYSVGIGQISSEVPQNLSASRPQDRQFILSSKKLLLSDSGFYLCAWSVGRLSTDTQYFGPGTRLTVL.

The V gene is TRBV5-4, the J gene TRBJ2-5; 7 nucleotides align to TRBD1. Trimming removed 4 bases from V and 4 bases from J; junction bases left unmatched: 7. Germline V gene data show CDR1 as SGHNT and CDR2 as YYREEE (reference sequence). This CDR3 has 14 amino acids. CDR3 sequence reads: CASSPGTARETQYF. CDR3 bases: TGTGCCAGCAGCCCGGGGACAGCGCGAGAGACCCAGTACTTC.

The chain joins TRBV30 to TRBJ1-5; D is ambiguous. Deletions cut 5 bases from V and 4 bases from J, with 9 bases between. The CDR3 is 12 amino acids. The V gene's germline CDR1 is GTSNPN and CDR2 SVGIG (reference sequence). This chain's CDR3 is CAWGVLNQPQHF. The DNA for the CDR3 is TGTGCCTGGGGAGTCCTTAATCAGCCCCAGCATTTT. The full variable domain, with the rest looked up from reference TRBV30 and TRBJ1-5, is SQTIHQWPATLVQPVGSPLSLECTVEGTSNPNLYWYRQAAGRGLQLLFYSVGIGQISSEVPQNLSASRPQDRQFILSSKKLLLSDSGFYLCAWGVLNQPQHFGDGTRLSIL.

V gene TRBV7-8 combines with J gene TRBJ2-3; 8 bases align to TRBD1. V was pared by 3 bases and J by 6 bases, with 2 bases of the junction left unmatched. The CDR3 is 13 residues long. The V gene's germline CDR1 is SGHVS and CDR2 FQNEAQ. The CDR3 loop reads CASSFRGLDTQYF. Here the CDR3 DNA reads TGTGCCAGCAGCTTCAGGGGGCTCGATACGCAGTATTTT. The full variable domain, its missing parts supplied by reference TRBV7-8 and TRBJ2-3, is GAGVSQSPRYKVAKRGQDVALRCDPISGHVSLFWYQQALGQGPEFLTYFQNEAQLDKSGLPSDRFFAERPEGSVSTLKIQRTQQEDSAVYLCASSFRGLDTQYFGPGTRLTVL.

This clone was found a few times. The chain joins TRBV4-1 to TRBJ1-1; a weak D match, TRBD1 (6 bases). The CDR3 consists of 14 residues. Germline CDR1 reads MGHRA; CDR2 reads YSYEKL. The V and J ends lost 4 bases and 2 bases respectively, with 11 bases between them. The CDR3 DNA follows: TGCGCCAGCAGCCGGGCGGGGGGCAACACTGAAGCTTTCTTT. Translating gives CASSRAGGNTEAFF.

The chain couples TRBV29-1 to TRBJ1-1; TRBD1 agrees at 7 bases. The CDR3 extends over 13 amino acids. V shed 6 bases, J shed 7 bases, and the junction held 11 bases outside the gene matches. Per the germline V gene, CDR1 is SQVTM and CDR2 is ANQGSEA. The CDR3 nucleotides are TGCAGCGTAATTACCGGGACAGATAATGAAGCTTTCTTT. Its protein product is CSVITGTDNEAFF.